This TCR beta chain was retrieved from a study of blood T cell repertoires in COVID-19. Across the whole study: Sites in the United States, Italy and Spain provided acute and convalescent COVID-19 samples. Sample material is recorded as cDNA or gDNA derived from T cells, B-cell-depleted T cells, or PBMCs.

In the original workflow: Scientists estimated how many nucleated cells there were by amplifying reference gene primers. Measured with immunoSEQ multiplex PCR; TCRdb has only the in-frame clones, and not every one. Clone size and V and J calls were adopted from that table, with D and trimming inferred from the DNA. Of some 200,000 clones listed, 86% are singletons. CDR1 and CDR2 from the germline V gene are GTSNPN and SVGIG (reference sequence). The CDR3 is made up of 14 amino acids. With 4 bases clipped from V and 3 bases from J, the junction kept 4 bases outside the gene matches. Sequenced sample: peripheral blood. The TCR was taken from a woman between 50 and 59 years old with acute or convalescent COVID-19. The rearrangement joins TRBV30 to TRBJ2-2; TRBD1 matches at 8 bases. For the CDR3, the DNA is TGTGCCTGGATCGGACAGGGATACACCGGGGAGCTGTTTTTT. Encoded protein: CAWIGQGYTGELFF.